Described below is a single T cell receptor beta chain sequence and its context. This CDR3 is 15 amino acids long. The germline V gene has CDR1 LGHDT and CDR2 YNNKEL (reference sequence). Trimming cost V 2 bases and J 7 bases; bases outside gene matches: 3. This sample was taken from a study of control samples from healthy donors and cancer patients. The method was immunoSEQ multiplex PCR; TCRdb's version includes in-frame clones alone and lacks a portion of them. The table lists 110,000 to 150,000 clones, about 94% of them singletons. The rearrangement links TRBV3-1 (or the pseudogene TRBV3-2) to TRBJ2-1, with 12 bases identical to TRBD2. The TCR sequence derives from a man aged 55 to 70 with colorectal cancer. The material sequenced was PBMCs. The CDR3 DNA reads TGTGCCAGCAGCCAACCCGGACTAGCGGGGAATGAGCAGTTCTTC. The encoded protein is CASSQPGLAGNEQFF.